This is a list of T cell receptor beta chains from one sample in a study of blood T cells in healthy people across ages. TCRdb itself ran the 5' RACE reads through MiXCR, one entry per CDR3 protein. This sample has 890,000 or so distinct CDR3 sequences; under 80% occur once, and the top ten carry about a quarter. The sequencing sample was made of blood. The receptor source for this set is a man aged 25-45 years in good health. CDR3s include the opening cysteine and the closing phenylalanine or tryptophan. D genes are given only for firm matches. The listing skips clone size in some rows; elsewhere it reads once, few, many or a size class.

TRBJ2-1 TRBD2 . TRBV27 CASTLAGNYNEQFF TGTGCCAGCACCTTAGCGGGGAACTACAATGAGCAGTTCTTC
TRBJ2-3 . . TRBV9 CASNRVDTDTQYF TGTGCCAGCAATCGGGTCGACACAGATACGCAGTATTTT
TRBJ2-3 . . TRBV7-9 CASSFPEQADTQYF TGTGCCAGCAGCTTCCCAGAACAGGCAGATACGCAGTATTTT
TRBJ1-6 TRBD1 . TRBV12-3/TRBV12-4 CASSLTGTGESPLHF TGTGCCAGCAGTTTGACCGGGACAGGGGAATCACCCCTCCACTTT
TRBJ2-5 . . TRBV7-2 CASSLGGGYQETQYF TGTGCCAGCAGCTTAGGTGGGGGGTACCAAGAGACCCAGTACTTC
TRBJ2-7 . . TRBV6-5 CASSYSGLNRAYEQYF TGTGCCAGCAGTTACTCCGGACTGAACCGCGCCTACGAGCAGTACTTC
TRBJ1-6 . . TRBV9 CASSSTANSPLHF TGTGCCAGCAGCTCGACAGCAAATTCACCCCTCCACTTT
TRBJ2-1 TRBD1 . TRBV7-2 CASSLAGTGGFNEQFF TGTGCCAGCAGCTTAGCAGGGACAGGGGGCTTCAATGAGCAGTTCTTC
TRBJ2-7 . . TRBV7-2 CASSLALWPYEQYF TGTGCCAGCAGCTTAGCCCTCTGGCCCTACGAGCAGTACTTC
TRBJ2-7 TRBD1 . TRBV5-1 CASSPYNKGTGINEQYF TGCGCCAGCAGCCCCTATAACAAAGGGACAGGGATCAACGAGCAGTACTTC
TRBJ1-2 . . TRBV5-1 CASAERAPAGYTF TGCGCCAGCGCTGAAAGGGCCCCCGCGGGCTACACCTTC
TRBJ2-1 TRBD2 . TRBV7-3 CASSSRTSGGADEQFF TGTGCCAGCAGCTCGCGGACTAGCGGGGGGGCAGATGAGCAGTTCTTC
TRBJ2-1 . . TRBV3-1 CASSQRVEGNEQFF TGTGCCAGCAGCCAACGGGTGGAGGGGAATGAGCAGTTCTTC
TRBJ2-7 . . TRBV20-1 CSASGRGLLIAYEQYF TGCAGTGCCTCCGGCAGGGGCCTCCTTATTGCCTACGAGCAGTACTTC
TRBJ2-7 TRBD1 . TRBV12-3/TRBV12-4 CASSLALKFGQVSYEQYF TGTGCCAGCAGTTTAGCGCTAAAATTTGGACAGGTCAGCTACGAGCAGTACTTC
TRBJ1-2 . few TRBV27 CASSPEGPSGYTF TGTGCCAGCAGCCCCGAGGGCCCGAGTGGCTACACCTTC
TRBJ1-5 . . TRBV7-2 CASSPRTDQPQHF TGTGCCAGCAGCCCCCGGACAGATCAGCCCCAGCATTTT
TRBJ2-3 . . TRBV20-1 CSAREGGRSTDTQYF TGCAGTGCTAGAGAGGGCGGCAGAAGCACAGATACGCAGTATTTT
TRBJ2-7 . . TRBV29-1 CSVMTGRTYEQYF TGCAGCGTCATGACAGGTAGGACCTACGAGCAGTACTTC
TRBJ1-2 . once TRBV7-2 CASSLVAEFRGGCTF TGTGCCAGCAGCTTAGTGGCCGAGTTCAGAGGTGGCTGCACCTTC
TRBJ2-5 TRBD2 many TRBV7-2 CASSLSGGQQETQYF TGTGCCAGCAGCTTAAGCGGGGGACAACAAGAGACCCAGTACTTC
TRBJ2-3 . few TRBV6-2/TRBV6-3 CASSGTGWITDTQYF TGTGCCAGCAGCGGAACCGGGTGGATCACAGATACGCAGTATTTT
TRBJ2-1 . . TRBV7-2 CASSLGGAQNEQFF TGTGCCAGCAGCTTAGGGGGGGCGCAGAATGAGCAGTTCTTC
TRBJ2-1 . . TRBV4-3 CASSQDWGRNNEQFF TGCGCCAGCAGCCAAGATTGGGGGAGAAACAATGAGCAGTTCTTC
TRBJ1-5 TRBD1 . TRBV25-1 CASSEPGGGNQPQHF TGTGCCAGCAGTGAACCAGGGGGAGGCAATCAGCCCCAGCATTTT
TRBJ2-7 TRBD1 few TRBV4-2 CASSQGYFGTDRTEQYF TGTGCCAGCAGCCAAGGCTACTTCGGGACAGACCGTACCGAGCAGTACTTC
TRBJ2-2 TRBD2 . TRBV4-2 CASTDLAGGPNTGELFF TGTGCCAGCACCGATCTAGCGGGGGGTCCAAACACCGGGGAGCTGTTTTTT
TRBJ2-2 TRBD1 . TRBV28 CASRSRDRANTGELFF TGTGCCAGCAGGTCTCGGGACAGGGCGAACACCGGGGAGCTGTTTTTT
TRBJ1-6 . few TRBV28 CASSPAQDSRYPYSPLHF TGTGCCAGCAGTCCCGCCCAGGACAGTCGGTACCCATATTCACCCCTCCACTTT
TRBJ2-1 . once TRBV5-1 CASSLGAGHEQFF TGCGCCAGCAGCTTGGGGGCGGGTCATGAGCAGTTCTTC
TRBJ1-6 . . TRBV6-5 CASREDSDNSPLHF TGTGCCAGCAGAGAAGACAGTGATAATTCACCCCTCCACTTT
TRBJ2-1 TRBD2 . TRBV27 CASWTSGQYNEQFF TGTGCCAGCTGGACTAGCGGGCAATACAATGAGCAGTTCTTC
TRBJ2-3 . . TRBV20-1 CSARDGSQVSDTQYF TGCAGTGCTAGAGATGGCTCCCAGGTCTCAGATACGCAGTATTTT
TRBJ2-6 . . TRBV28 CASSFSWTAYVLTF TGTGCCAGCAGTTTTTCCTGGACAGCCTACGTCCTGACTTTC
TRBJ1-2 TRBD1 . TRBV27 CASSLSIGTGVNGYTF TGTGCCAGCAGTTTATCGATTGGGACAGGAGTCAATGGCTACACCTTC
TRBJ2-2 TRBD2 . TRBV27 CASSPLAGGHTGELFF TGTGCCAGCAGTCCTCTAGCGGGGGGGCACACCGGGGAGCTGTTTTTT
TRBJ2-1 TRBD2 . TRBV2 CASRDNPGLAGLNEQFF TGTGCCAGCAGGGACAACCCGGGACTAGCGGGATTAAATGAGCAGTTCTTC
TRBJ2-5 . . TRBV6-2/TRBV6-3 CASSYGGNQGTQYF TGTGCCAGCAGTTACGGGGGTAACCAAGGGACCCAGTACTTC
TRBJ2-7 . once TRBV7-2 CASSLLLRGSISYEQYF TGTGCCAGCAGCTTGCTCTTGCGCGGGTCGATCTCCTACGAGCAGTACTTC
TRBJ2-7 . . TRBV6-5 CASSPYSGYEQYF TGTGCCAGCAGTCCTTACTCGGGGTACGAGCAGTACTTC
TRBJ2-7 TRBD2 . TRBV6-5 CASSYVGTSGAEQYF TGTGCCAGCAGTTATGTAGGGACTAGCGGTGCCGAGCAGTACTTC
TRBJ1-2 . . TRBV9 CASSPWVDGGYTF TGTGCCAGCAGCCCCTGGGTGGACGGAGGCTACACCTTC